This TCR beta chain stems from a study of blood T cell repertoires in COVID-19. Study background: From the United States, Italy and Spain came samples of acute and convalescent COVID-19. From T cells, B-cell-depleted T cells, or PBMCs came the material, which was cDNA or gDNA.

Deletions cut 5 bases from V and 2 bases from J, with 21 bases between. Germline-derived CDR1 and CDR2 are WNHNN and SYGVQD (reference sequence). The length of the CDR3 is 17 residues. In the authors' workflow: Scientists estimated how many nucleated cells there were by amplifying reference gene primers. Only in-frame clones appear in the TCRdb table, and some are missing; sequencing was by immunoSEQ multiplex PCR. V, J and clone size reflect that table, while D and trimming were determined from the DNA. The table records tens of thousands of clones, more than 75% of them present only once. The specimen was peripheral blood. This sequence originates from a human donor in a cohort sampled during active COVID-19. V gene TRBV10-1 combines with J gene TRBJ1-1; the D is unclear. The CDR3 protein is CASSFGRLGSSNTEAFF. CDR3 bases: TGCGCCAGCAGTTTCGGTCGACTCGGGTCATCCAACACTGAAGCTTTCTTT.